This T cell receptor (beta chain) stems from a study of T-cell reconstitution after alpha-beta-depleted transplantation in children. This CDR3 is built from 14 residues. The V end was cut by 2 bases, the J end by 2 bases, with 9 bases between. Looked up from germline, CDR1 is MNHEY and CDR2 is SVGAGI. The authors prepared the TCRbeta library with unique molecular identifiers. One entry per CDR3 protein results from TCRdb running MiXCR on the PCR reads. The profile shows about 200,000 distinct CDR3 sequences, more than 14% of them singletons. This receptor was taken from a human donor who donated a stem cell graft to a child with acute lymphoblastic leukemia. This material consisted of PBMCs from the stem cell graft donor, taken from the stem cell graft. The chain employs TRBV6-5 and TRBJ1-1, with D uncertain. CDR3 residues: CASSYEADNTEAFF. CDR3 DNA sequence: TGTGCCAGCAGTTACGAAGCGGACAACACTGAAGCTTTCTTT.